This T cell receptor (beta chain) was identified during a study of prognosis after radiotherapy for stage I lung cancer. About the study: Delivery of radiotherapy was by SBRT in 3 to 5 fractions at a biologically effective dose of at least 100 Gy. Broader study findings: Usage of the TRBV and TRBJ genes (in patients with versus without metastases) was reportedly different. When patients developed distant metastases, their Shannon entropy after stereotactic body radiation therapy was lower.

With two-round multiplex PCR, TCR beta CDR3 sequences were amplified from genomic DNA. The authors ran first-round PCR with primers specific to each TRBV and TRBJ gene. TCRdb re-analysed the multiplex PCR reads in MiXCR, keeping a single row per CDR3 protein. The table shows just under 20,000 distinct CDR3 sequences, with roughly 28% occurring only once. Trimming took 7 bases from V and 4 from J, leaving 17 bases between them. Germline CDR1 reads LNHDA; CDR2 reads SQIVND (reference sequence). The CDR3 is 15 amino acids. Ten or more counts support this clonotype. Its antigen is not identified. The sample consisted of PBMCs, taken before or after stereotactic body radiation therapy (not recorded which). The receptor's source is a donor over 45 with non-small cell lung cancer. The chain links TRBV19 to TRBJ1-5, with no clear D. The CDR3 here is CASKVSPTSNQPQHF. The CDR3 region has the DNA TGTGCCAGTAAGGTCAGCCCGACCTCGAATCAGCCCCAGCATTTT.